The 5 T cell receptor beta chains below all came from one sample that was sequenced in a study of T cell clonotyping in hematopoietic cell transplantation. Assay: immunoSEQ multiplex PCR; the TCRdb copy retains only in-frame clones and omits some. This table has around 25,000 clones, around 95% appearing once. Input material: peripheral blood mononuclear cells. These receptors were collected from a man aged 45-65 years in good health. Some clones in this sample may be carry-over from other donors' samples.

The chain joins TRBV5-1 to TRBJ2-5; D not certain. CDR1 SGHRS and CDR2 YFSETQ come from the germline V gene. With 0 bases removed from V and 5 bases from J, the gap between germline ends came to 11 bases. The CDR3 length is 14 residues. CDR3 in amino acids: CASSLGAATETQYF. As DNA, the CDR3 is TGCGCCAGCAGCTTGGGAGCAGCTACGGAGACCCAGTACTTC.

The rearrangement uses TRBV19 and TRBJ1-5, with TRBD1 identical over 8 bases. Germline V gene data show CDR1 as LNHDA and CDR2 as SQIVND (reference sequence). This CDR3 has 15 residues. The V gene end was trimmed by 5 bases and the J gene end by 2 bases; junction bases not matched to a gene: 5. This CDR3 is CASSSQGVGNQPQHF. CDR3 nucleotides: TGTGCCAGTAGTTCACAGGGGGTCGGCAATCAGCCCCAGCATTTT.

V usage is TRBV11-2 and J usage is TRBJ1-1; D is ambiguous. Germline values: CDR1 SGHAT, CDR2 FQNNGV. The ends were cut back, 1 base at V and 2 bases at J, with 8 bases in the middle. The CDR3 covers 14 residues. DNA for the CDR3: TGTGCCAGCAGCTTAGTCAGAGTTAACACTGAAGCTTTCTTT. It specifies CASSLVRVNTEAFF. The variable domain in full, with the rest retrieved from reference TRBV11-2 and TRBJ1-1, is EAGVAQSPRYKIIEKRQSVAFWCNPISGHATLYWYQQILGQGPKLLIQFQNNGVVDDSQLPKDRFSAERLKGVDSTLKIQPAKLEDSAVYLCASSLVRVNTEAFFGQGTRLTVV.

The chain recombines TRBV21-1 with TRBJ2-2. TRBV21-1 is noted as a pseudogene. CDR3 size: 13 residues. CDR3 protein: CASSSGHTGELFF. Written as DNA, the CDR3 is TGTGCCAGCAGCTCCGGGCACACCGGGGAGCTGTTTTTT.

The chain is built from TRBV6-5 and TRBJ1-1; D unresolved. CDR3 length: 10 residues. Per germline, CDR1 MNHEY and CDR2 SVGAGI. Trimming stripped 6 bases from V and 8 bases from J, with 7 bases between. CDR3: CASSLGEAFF. The DNA for the CDR3 is TGTGCCAGCAGCCTGGGGGAAGCTTTCTTT.